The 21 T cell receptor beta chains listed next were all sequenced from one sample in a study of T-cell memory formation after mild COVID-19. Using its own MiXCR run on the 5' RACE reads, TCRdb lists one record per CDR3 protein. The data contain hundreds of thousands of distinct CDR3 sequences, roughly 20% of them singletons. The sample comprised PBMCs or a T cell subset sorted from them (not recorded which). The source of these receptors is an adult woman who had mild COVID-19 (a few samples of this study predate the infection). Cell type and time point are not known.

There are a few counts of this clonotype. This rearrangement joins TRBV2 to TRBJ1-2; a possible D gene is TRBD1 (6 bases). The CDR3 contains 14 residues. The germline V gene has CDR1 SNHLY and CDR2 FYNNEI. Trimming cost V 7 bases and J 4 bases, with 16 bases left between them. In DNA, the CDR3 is TGTGCCAGCATTCCGGACAAGGGGGTCTATGGCTACACCTTC. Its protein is CASIPDKGVYGYTF.

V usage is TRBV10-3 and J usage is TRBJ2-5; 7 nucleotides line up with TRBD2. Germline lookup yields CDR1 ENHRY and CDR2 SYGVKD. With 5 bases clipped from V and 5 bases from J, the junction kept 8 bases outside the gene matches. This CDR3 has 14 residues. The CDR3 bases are TGTGCCATCAGTAGCGGGACGGCCCGTGAGACCCAGTACTTC. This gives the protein CAISSGTARETQYF.

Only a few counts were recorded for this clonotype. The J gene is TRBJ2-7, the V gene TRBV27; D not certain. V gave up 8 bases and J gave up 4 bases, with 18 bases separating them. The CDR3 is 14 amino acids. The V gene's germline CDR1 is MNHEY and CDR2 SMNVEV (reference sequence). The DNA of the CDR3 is TGTGCCAGCCGCCCTAGTGGTAGTCGATACGAGCAGTACTTC. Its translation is CASRPSGSRYEQYF.

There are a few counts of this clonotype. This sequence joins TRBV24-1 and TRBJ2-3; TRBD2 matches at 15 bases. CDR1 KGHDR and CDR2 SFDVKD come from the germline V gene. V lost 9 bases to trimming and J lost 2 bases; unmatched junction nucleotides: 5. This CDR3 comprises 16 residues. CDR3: CATGGTSGRTTDTQYF. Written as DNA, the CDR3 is TGTGCCACCGGAGGGACTAGCGGGAGGACCACAGATACGCAGTATTTT.

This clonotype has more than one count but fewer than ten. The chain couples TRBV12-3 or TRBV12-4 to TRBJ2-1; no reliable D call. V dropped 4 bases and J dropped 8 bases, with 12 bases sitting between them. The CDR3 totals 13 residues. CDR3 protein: CASSWGSRDEQFF. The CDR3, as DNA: TGTGCCAGCAGTTGGGGAAGTCGGGATGAGCAGTTCTTC.

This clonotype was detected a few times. CDR3 sequence (DNA): TGCAGTGCTAGATGGGGGGACTCCTACGAGCAGTACTTC. Translated, it gives CSARWGDSYEQYF. This chain uses TRBV20-1 with TRBJ2-7; perhaps TRBD2 as D (6 bases). Per germline, CDR1 DFQATT and CDR2 SNEGSKA (reference sequence). This CDR3 contains 13 residues. The V end lost 2 bases, the J end lost 0 bases, and 8 bases lay between the germline ends.

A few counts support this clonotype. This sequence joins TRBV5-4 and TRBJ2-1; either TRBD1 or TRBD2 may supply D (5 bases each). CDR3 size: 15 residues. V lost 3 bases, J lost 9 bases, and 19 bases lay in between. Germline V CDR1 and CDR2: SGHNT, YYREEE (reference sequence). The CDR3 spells CASSWGTGARGEQFF. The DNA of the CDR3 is TGTGCCAGCAGCTGGGGGACCGGGGCCCGAGGTGAGCAGTTCTTC.

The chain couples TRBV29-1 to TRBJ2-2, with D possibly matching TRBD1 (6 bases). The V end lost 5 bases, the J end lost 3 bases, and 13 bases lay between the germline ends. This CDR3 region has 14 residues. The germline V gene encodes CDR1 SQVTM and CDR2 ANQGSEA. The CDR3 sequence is CSVRGGRDTGELFF. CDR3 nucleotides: TGCAGCGTTCGAGGGGGAAGGGACACCGGGGAGCTGTTTTTT.

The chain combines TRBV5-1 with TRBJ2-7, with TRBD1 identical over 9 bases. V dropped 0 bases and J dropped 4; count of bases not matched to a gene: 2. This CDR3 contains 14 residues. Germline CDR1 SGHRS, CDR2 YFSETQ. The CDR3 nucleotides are TGCGCCAGCAGCTTGGAGGACAGGGGATACGAGCAGTACTTC. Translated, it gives CASSLEDRGYEQYF.

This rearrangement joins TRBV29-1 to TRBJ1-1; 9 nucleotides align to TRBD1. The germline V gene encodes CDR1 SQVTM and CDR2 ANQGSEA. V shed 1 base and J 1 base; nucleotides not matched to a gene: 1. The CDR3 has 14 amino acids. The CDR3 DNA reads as TGCAGCGTTGAAGGGACAGGGGCGAACACTGAAGCTTTCTTT. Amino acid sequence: CSVEGTGANTEAFF.

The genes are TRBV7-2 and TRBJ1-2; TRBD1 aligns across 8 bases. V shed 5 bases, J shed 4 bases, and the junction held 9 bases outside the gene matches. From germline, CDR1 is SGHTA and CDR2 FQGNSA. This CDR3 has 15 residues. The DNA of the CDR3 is TGTGCCAGCAGCCAGGGCCAGGGGGCCTTCTATGGCTACACCTTC. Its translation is CASSQGQGAFYGYTF.

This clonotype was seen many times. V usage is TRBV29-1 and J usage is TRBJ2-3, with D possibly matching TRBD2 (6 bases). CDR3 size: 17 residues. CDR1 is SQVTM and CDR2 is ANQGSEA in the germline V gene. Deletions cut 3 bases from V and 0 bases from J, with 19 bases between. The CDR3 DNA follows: TGCAGCGTTGACCCCGTTGGTGGCGGGATGAGCACAGATACGCAGTATTTT. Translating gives CSVDPVGGGMSTDTQYF.

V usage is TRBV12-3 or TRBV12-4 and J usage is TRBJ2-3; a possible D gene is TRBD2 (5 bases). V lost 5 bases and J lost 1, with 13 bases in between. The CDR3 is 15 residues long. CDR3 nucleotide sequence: TGTGCCAGCAGTCTCGGGATGAGGGGCACAGATACGCAGTATTTT. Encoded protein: CASSLGMRGTDTQYF.

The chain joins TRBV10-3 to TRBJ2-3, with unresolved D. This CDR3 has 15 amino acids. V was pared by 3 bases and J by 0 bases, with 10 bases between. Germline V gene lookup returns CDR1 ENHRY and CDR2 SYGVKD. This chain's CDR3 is CAISDENPSTDTQYF. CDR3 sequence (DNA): TGTGCCATCAGTGACGAGAACCCTAGCACAGATACGCAGTATTTT.

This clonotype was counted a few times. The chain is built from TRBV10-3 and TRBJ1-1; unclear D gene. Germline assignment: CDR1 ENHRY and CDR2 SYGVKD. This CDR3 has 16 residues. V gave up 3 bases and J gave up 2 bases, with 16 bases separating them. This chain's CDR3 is CAISDVSSMGNTEAFF. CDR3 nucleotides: TGTGCCATCAGTGATGTATCGAGTATGGGTAACACTGAAGCTTTCTTT.

CDR3 nucleotide sequence: TGTGCCAGCAGCCAGTCCACCACAGATACGCAGTATTTT. It yields the protein CASSQSTTDTQYF. V gene TRBV7-2 combines with J gene TRBJ2-3, with unresolved D. Trimming removed 5 bases from V and 2 bases from J, with 8 bases in between. Germline CDR1 and CDR2: SGHTA and FQGNSA. The CDR3 has 13 residues.

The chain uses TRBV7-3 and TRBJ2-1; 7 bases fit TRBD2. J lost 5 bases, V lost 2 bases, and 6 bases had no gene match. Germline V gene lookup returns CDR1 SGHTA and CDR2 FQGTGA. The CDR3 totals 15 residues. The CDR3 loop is CASSLGPGLNNEQFF. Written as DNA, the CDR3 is TGTGCCAGCAGCTTAGGACCGGGACTAAACAATGAGCAGTTCTTC.

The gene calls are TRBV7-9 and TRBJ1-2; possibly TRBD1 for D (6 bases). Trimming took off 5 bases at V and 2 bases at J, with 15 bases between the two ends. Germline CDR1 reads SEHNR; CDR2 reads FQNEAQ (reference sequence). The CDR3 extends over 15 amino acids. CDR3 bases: TGTGCCAGCAGCCGAGGGGGGACCGAGAACTATGGCTACACCTTC. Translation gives CASSRGGTENYGYTF.

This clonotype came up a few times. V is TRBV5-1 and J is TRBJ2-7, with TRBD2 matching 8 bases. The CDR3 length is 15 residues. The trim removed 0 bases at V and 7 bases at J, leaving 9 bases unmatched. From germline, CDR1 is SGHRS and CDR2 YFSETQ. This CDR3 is CASSLAVAGLREQYF. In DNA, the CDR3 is TGCGCCAGCAGCTTGGCAGTAGCGGGGTTAAGGGAGCAGTACTTC.

CDR3 region: CASRIGWGRNTEAFF. The CDR3 bases are TGTGCCAGCAGAATAGGGTGGGGGAGGAACACTGAAGCTTTCTTT. The J gene is TRBJ1-1, the V gene TRBV6-5, with a tentative D call TRBD1 (5 bases). Trimming removed 6 bases from V and 1 base from J, with 15 bases in between. Germline-derived CDR1 and CDR2 are MNHEY and SVGAGI. The CDR3 loop spans 15 amino acids.

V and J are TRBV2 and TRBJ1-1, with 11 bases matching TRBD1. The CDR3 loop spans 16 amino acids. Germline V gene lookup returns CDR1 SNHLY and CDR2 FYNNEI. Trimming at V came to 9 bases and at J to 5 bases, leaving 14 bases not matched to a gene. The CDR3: CASLIQPGQGGTEAFF. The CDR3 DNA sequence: TGTGCCAGTCTCATACAACCGGGACAGGGGGGAACTGAAGCTTTCTTT.